This T cell receptor (beta chain) was sequenced for a study of shared clonotypes between healthy human individuals. Overall study: Each donor's CD4 naive and CD4 memory cells filled three plates apiece, CD8 naive two, and CD8 memory one.

A remark on this clone: Its target is not known.

Cells designated naive CD8 were CD45RO-negative and were positively selected for CCR7, with terminally differentiated effector memory CD45RA+ cells excluded. Sorted-subset replicate PCRs used around 220 ng DNA, about 30,000 T cell genomes. The assay was immunoSEQ multiplex PCR, and TCRdb's table has in-frame clones only and misses some. The sample consists of 550,000 to 750,000 clones, around 95% of them appearing once. Findings of the study overall: Sorted-subset samples were not fully sequenced, rarefaction indicated.

The sample was naive CD8+ T cells sorted from blood. The receptor's source is a woman under 40 in good health.

The chain's CDR3 is CASRLLASGYNEQFF. The DNA of the CDR3 is TGTGCCAGCAGGCTATTGGCTAGCGGGTACAATGAGCAGTTCTTC. This rearrangement joins TRBV27 to TRBJ2-1, with TRBD2 identical over 8 bases. Germline CDR1 is MNHEY and CDR2 is SMNVEV (reference sequence). With 6 bases clipped from V and 4 bases from J, the junction kept 8 bases outside the gene matches. The CDR3 consists of 15 residues.